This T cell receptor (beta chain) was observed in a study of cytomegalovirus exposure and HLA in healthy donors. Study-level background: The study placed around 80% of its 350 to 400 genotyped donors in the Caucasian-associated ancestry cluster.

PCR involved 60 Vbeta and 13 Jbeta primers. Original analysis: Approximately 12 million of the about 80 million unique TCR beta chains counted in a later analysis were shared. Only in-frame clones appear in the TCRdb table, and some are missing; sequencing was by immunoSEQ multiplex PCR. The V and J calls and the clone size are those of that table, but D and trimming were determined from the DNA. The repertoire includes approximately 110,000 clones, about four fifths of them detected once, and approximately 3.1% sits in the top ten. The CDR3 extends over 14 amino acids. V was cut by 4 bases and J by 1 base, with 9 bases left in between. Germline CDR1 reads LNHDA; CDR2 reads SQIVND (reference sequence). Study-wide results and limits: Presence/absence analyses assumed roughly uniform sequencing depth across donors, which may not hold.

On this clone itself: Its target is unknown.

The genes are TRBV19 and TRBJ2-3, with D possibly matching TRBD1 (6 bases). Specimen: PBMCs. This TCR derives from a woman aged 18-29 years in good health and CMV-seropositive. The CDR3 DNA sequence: TGTGCCAGTAGTACTGGACAGCGCACAGATACGCAGTATTTT. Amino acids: CASSTGQRTDTQYF.